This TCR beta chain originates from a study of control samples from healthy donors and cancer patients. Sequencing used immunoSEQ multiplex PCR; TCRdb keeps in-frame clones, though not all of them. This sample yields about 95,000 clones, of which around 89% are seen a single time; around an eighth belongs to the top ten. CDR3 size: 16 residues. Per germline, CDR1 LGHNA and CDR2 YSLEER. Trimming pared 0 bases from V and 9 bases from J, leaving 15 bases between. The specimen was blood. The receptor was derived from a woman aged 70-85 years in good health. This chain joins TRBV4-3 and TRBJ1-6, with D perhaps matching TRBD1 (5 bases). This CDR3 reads CASSQDLVLGTSPLHF. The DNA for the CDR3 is TGCGCCAGCAGCCAAGATTTGGTGTTGGGGACTTCACCCCTCCACTTT.